The clone carrying this TCR beta chain was seen at least ten times. The antigen remains unidentified. The time point was: sample taken at primary tumor resection. The sample belongs to a study of spatial heterogeneity in lung cancer. TCRdb reanalysed the 5' RACE reads using MiXCR and keeps one entry per CDR3 protein. This sample has approximately 9,500 distinct CDR3 sequences, with more than 4% found just once. Germline CDR1 and CDR2: SNHLY and FYNNEI. The ends were cut back, 6 bases at V and 8 bases at J, with 16 bases in the middle. The CDR3 runs 13 residues. Notes on the study in general: Expanded alpha and beta TCR counts within tumors tracked tumor mutation counts.

The chain links TRBV2 to TRBJ1-2, with TRBD1 as a possible D gene (6 bases). The starting material was lung tumor tissue, obtained at surgery. This receptor was identified in a female donor with early-stage non-small cell lung cancer. The CDR3 DNA is TGTGCCAGCAGCTTTACAACAGGGCACGGCTACACCTTC. Its protein product is CASSFTTGHGYTF.